This entry is about one T cell receptor beta chain. These data originate in a study of long-term antiretroviral therapy in people with HIV. An immunoSEQ assay, version v3.0, was performed at survey level. The repertoire was sequenced with immunoSEQ multiplex PCR; TCRdb's copy has only in-frame clones and lacks some. The sample carries about 29,000 clones, around 95% recorded once. Per germline, CDR1 SNHLY and CDR2 FYNNEI. V shed 2 bases and J shed 4 bases, with 18 bases lying between them. The CDR3 runs 16 residues. The sample here was unsorted PBMCs, taken 5.3 years after starting antiretroviral therapy. This chain joins TRBV2 and TRBJ2-7; D might be TRBD1 (6 bases). The TCR sequence derives from a man aged 30 to 39 with HIV. CDR3: CASSESNREISYEQYF. The CDR3 nucleotides read TGTGCCAGCAGTGAAAGCAACAGGGAAATCTCGTACGAGCAGTACTTC.